The following is a T cell receptor beta chain sequence with its context. This entry is derived from a study of blood T cell repertoires in COVID-19. Turning to the study itself: Both acute and convalescent COVID-19 samples were obtained from the United States, Italy and Spain. PBMCs, B-cell-depleted T cells, or T cells provided the cDNA or gDNA that made up the material.

Authors' analysis steps: Reference gene primer amplification in the assay estimated nucleated cell counts. TCRdb keeps only in-frame clones here, not all; method: immunoSEQ multiplex PCR. V and J calls and clone size are given by that table; D and trimming were obtained from the DNA. The sample has 95,000 to 150,000 clones, about 86% seen once. The V gene's germline CDR1 is GTSNPN and CDR2 SVGIG (reference sequence). The CDR3 is 15 residues long. The V and J ends lost 8 bases and 0 bases respectively, with 17 bases between them. The source material was peripheral blood. V is TRBV30 and J is TRBJ2-1, with D maybe TRBD1 (6 bases). The TCR was taken from a woman in her 50s with active or convalescent COVID-19. This CDR3 is CAHQGGASSYNEQFF. In DNA form, the CDR3 reads TGTGCCCATCAAGGGGGAGCTAGCTCCTACAATGAGCAGTTCTTC.